The 27 T cell receptor beta chains given below trace back to one sample, sequenced in a study of OX40 agonist ivuxolimab in advanced cancers. This table comes from immunoSEQ multiplex PCR, and its TCRdb copy is limited to in-frame clones, with some not included. The sample records almost 85,000 clones, approximately 95% being singletons. Source: CD4+ or CD8+ T cells sorted from blood, taken in a trial of the OX40 agonist ivuxolimab. The receptors come from an adult with an advanced solid tumor such as melanoma, head and neck, liver or kidney cancer.

The chain employs TRBV11-1 and TRBJ2-1, with 8 nucleotides matching TRBD2. The CDR3 loop spans 16 amino acids. Germline-derived CDR1 and CDR2 are SGHAT and FQDESV (reference sequence). J gave up 2 bases and V 1 base, and 4 bases lay outside the gene matches. The CDR3 region is CASSLDSGLAYNEQFF. The CDR3, as DNA: TGTGCCAGCAGCTTAGATTCGGGACTAGCCTACAATGAGCAGTTCTTC.

The CDR3 spells CASSESIMGFSNQPQHF. The CDR3 coding sequence is TGCGCCAGCAGTGAGTCGATCATGGGATTTAGCAATCAGCCCCAGCATTTT. V usage is TRBV10-2 and J usage is TRBJ1-5; the D is unclear. V lost 0 bases to trimming and J lost 0 bases, with 12 bases between them. The CDR3 sequence is 17 residues long. CDR1 and CDR2 from the germline V gene are WSHSY and SAAADI.

In the case of this clone: At the DNA level, this CDR3 is encoded by other sequences in the same sample as well. This chain uses TRBV7-9 with TRBJ2-1; a weak D match, TRBD2 (5 bases). Germline-derived CDR1 and CDR2 are SEHNR and FQNEAQ (reference sequence). Trimming removed 6 bases at V and 0 bases at J, with 15 bases between. The CDR3 length is 16 residues. The CDR3 sequence is CASSFPSGSSYNEQFF. Here the CDR3 DNA reads TGTGCCAGCAGTTTCCCCAGCGGAAGCTCCTACAATGAGCAGTTCTTC.

With respect to this clone: One end of the junction varies from germline; a read error may be responsible. V gene TRBV7-7 combines with J gene TRBJ2-1, with no clear D. This CDR3 contains 15 residues. CDR1 SSHAT and CDR2 FNYEAQ come from the germline V gene (reference sequence). The CDR3 region is CASSLYSGSYNEQFF. The CDR3 coding sequence is TGTGCTAGCAGCTTATACTCAGGCTCCTACAATGAGCAGTTCTTC.

This chain uses TRBV9 with TRBJ2-7; TRBD1 might be the D (6 bases). The germline V gene encodes CDR1 SGDLS and CDR2 YYNGEE. This CDR3 comprises 13 residues. The germline V and J ends were trimmed by 6 bases and 5 bases, with 15 bases remaining between them. The CDR3 protein is CASTPTGSHEQYF. The CDR3 nucleotides are TGTGCCAGCACTCCAACAGGGTCCCACGAGCAGTACTTC.

This clone was counted a single time. The V call is TRBV19, the J call TRBJ2-1; a weak D match, TRBD2 (5 bases). CDR1 and CDR2 (germline): LNHDA, SQIVND (reference sequence). The CDR3 totals 15 residues. V lost 0 bases to trimming and J lost 7 bases, with 13 bases between them. The CDR3 spells CASSIDAGLRNEQFF. The CDR3 region has the DNA TGTGCCAGTAGTATAGATGCAGGACTCAGAAATGAGCAGTTCTTC.

This sequence joins TRBV12-5 and TRBJ2-7, with TRBD2 matching over 8 bases. Losses at the gene ends were 3 bases for V and 10 bases for J; bases not matched to a gene: 11. This CDR3 comprises 14 residues. Per the germline V gene, CDR1 is LGHNT and CDR2 is FRNRAP. The CDR3 protein is CASGFTGGAQVQYF. CDR3 bases: TGTGCTAGTGGTTTCACCGGGGGGGCCCAGGTTCAGTACTTC. Drawing the rest from reference TRBV12-5 and TRBJ2-7, the complete variable domain is DARVTQTPRHKVTEMGQEVTMRCQPILGHNTVFWYRQTMMQGLELLAYFRNRAPLDDSGMPKDRFSAEMPDATLATLKIQPSEPRDSAVYFCASGFTGGAQVQYFGPGTRLTVT.

The V call is TRBV6-5, the J call TRBJ1-1; possibly TRBD1 for D (6 bases). The CDR3 consists of 16 residues. Germline V gives CDR1 MNHEY, CDR2 SVGAGI. The ends were cut back, 2 bases at V and 4 bases at J, with 17 bases in the middle. The CDR3: CASSYDVPGAGTEAFF. CDR3 DNA sequence: TGTGCCAGCAGTTACGACGTTCCGGGGGCAGGCACTGAAGCTTTCTTT.

The chain employs TRBV7-3 and TRBJ2-3, with D tentatively TRBD1 (5 bases). Germline CDR1 and CDR2: SGHTA and FQGTGA. The CDR3 length is 15 residues. V was trimmed by 4 bases and J by 6 bases, leaving 17 bases between them. CDR3 sequence: CASSSTGAMMDTQYF. CDR3 DNA: TGTGCCAGCAGCTCGACTGGGGCGATGATGGATACGCAGTATTTT.

The genes are TRBV11-2 and TRBJ2-7; D is uncertain. V lost 1 base and J 12 bases, leaving 10 bases between the germline ends. The CDR3 has 11 amino acids. Germline V gene lookup returns CDR1 SGHAT and CDR2 FQNNGV. This chain's CDR3 is CASSLGTHPYF. DNA of the CDR3: TGTGCCAGCAGCTTAGGCACGCACCCGTACTTC.

This chain connects TRBV28 to TRBJ2-3; 8 bases map to TRBD2. CDR1 MDHEN and CDR2 SYDVKM come from the germline V gene. The CDR3 is made up of 16 amino acids. V trimming: 6 bases; J trimming: 1 base; junction bases outside the gene matches: 9. Here the CDR3 DNA reads TGTGCCAGCAGATTGCGCGGGAGGCCTGGCACAGATACGCAGTATTTT. Translating gives CASRLRGRPGTDTQYF.

The chain carries TRBV19 and TRBJ1-1; a possible D gene is TRBD1 (5 bases). Trimming removed 9 bases at V and 0 bases at J, with 11 bases between. CDR3 length equals 13 residues. Germline CDR1 LNHDA, CDR2 SQIVND (reference sequence). The DNA for the CDR3 is TGTGCCAGCCACGGGGGGTTGAACACTGAAGCTTTCTTT. The encoded protein is CASHGGLNTEAFF.

Only one count was recorded for this clone. The chain recombines TRBV27 with TRBJ1-2; D is ambiguous. The CDR3 loop spans 17 amino acids. The V end was cut by 6 bases, the J end by 2 bases, with 22 bases between. Germline loops: CDR1 MNHEY, CDR2 SMNVEV (reference sequence). In DNA, the CDR3 is TGTGCCAGCAGCCCGGGCCAGGCTGAACTACCCAACTATGGCTACACCTTC. Amino acid sequence: CASSPGQAELPNYGYTF.

V usage is TRBV11-2 and J usage is TRBJ2-1; D possibly corresponds to TRBD1 (5 bases). V was pared by 6 bases and J by 10 bases, with 10 bases between. The CDR3 spans 11 residues. The germline V gene has CDR1 SGHAT and CDR2 FQNNGV. This chain's CDR3 is CASSQGAEQFF. In DNA form, the CDR3 reads TGTGCCAGCAGTCAAGGGGCGGAGCAGTTCTTC.

In regard to this clone: Likely a read error: the CDR3 ends without its conserved phenylalanine or tryptophan. The genes are TRBV13 and TRBJ1-1; TRBD1 aligns across 9 bases. V dropped 5 bases and J dropped 10; count of bases not matched to a gene: 8. The V gene's germline CDR1 is PRHDT and CDR2 FYEKMQ (reference sequence). This CDR3 comprises 13 residues. CDR3 amino acids: CASSHGQGLGAFL. CDR3 in DNA: TGTGCCAGCAGCCATGGACAGGGGTTGGGAGCTTTCCTT.

The gene calls are TRBV5-1 and TRBJ2-5; D not certain. Germline V lookup: CDR1 SGHRS, CDR2 YFSETQ. This CDR3 has 15 residues. V was cut by 0 bases and J by 0 bases, with 9 bases left in between. CDR3 nucleotide sequence: TGCGCCAGCAGCTTGGCCTCGACATACCAAGAGACCCAGTACTTC. The encoded protein is CASSLASTYQETQYF.

V gene TRBV14 combines with J gene TRBJ1-1; a possible D gene is TRBD1 (6 bases). V shed 1 base and J shed 13 bases, with 16 bases lying between them. Per germline, CDR1 SGHDN and CDR2 FVKESK. The CDR3 contains 13 residues. This CDR3 reads CASSQGTATRGFF. CDR3 DNA sequence: TGTGCCAGCAGCCAAGGGACAGCTACTCGGGGTTTCTTT.

This chain links TRBV29-1 with TRBJ2-1; TRBD2 aligns across 9 bases. Per germline, CDR1 SQVTM and CDR2 ANQGSEA. The junction had 5 bases not matched to a gene; V was cut back by 5 bases and J by 3 bases. This CDR3 spans 14 amino acids. The CDR3 region is CSVLTSGIYNEQFF. The CDR3 DNA reads TGCAGCGTTCTGACTAGCGGAATCTACAATGAGCAGTTCTTC.

This clone was recorded only once. The chain links TRBV29-1 to TRBJ2-3; possibly TRBD2 for D (6 bases). The germline V gene encodes CDR1 SQVTM and CDR2 ANQGSEA. V gave up 1 base and J gave up 5 bases, with 16 bases separating them. CDR3 length: 15 residues. In DNA form, the CDR3 reads TGCAGCGTTGAAGGATCTGTGAGGGAGGAAGATACGCAGTATTTT. The encoded protein is CSVEGSVREEDTQYF.

This clone came up once. This chain uses TRBV9 with TRBJ2-1; D tentatively fits TRBD1 or TRBD2 (5 bases each). The V gene's germline CDR1 is SGDLS and CDR2 YYNGEE. Trimming removed 0 bases from V and 4 bases from J, with 14 bases in between. The length of the CDR3 is 16 residues. The DNA of the CDR3 is TGTGCCAGCAGCGTAGACCAGGGCGGACTTTACAATGAGCAGTTCTTC. Its translation is CASSVDQGGLYNEQFF.

This chain joins TRBV2 and TRBJ2-2; D is unresolved. The CDR3 sequence is 11 residues long. Germline CDR1 reads SNHLY; CDR2 reads FYNNEI. Trimming cost V 7 bases and J 5 bases, with 5 bases left between them. The CDR3 nucleotides read TGTGCCAGCATTTGGACCGGGGAGCTGTTTTTT. This codes for CASIWTGELFF. Drawing the rest from reference TRBV2 and TRBJ2-2, the complete variable domain is EPEVTQTPSHQVTQMGQEVILRCVPISNHLYFYWYRQILGQKVEFLVSFYNNEISEKSEIFDDQFSVERPDGSNFTLKIRSTKLEDSAMYFCASIWTGELFFGEGSRLTVL.

This clone was recorded once. The rearrangement uses TRBV11-2 and TRBJ2-1; 8 positions agree with TRBD2. The CDR3 totals 15 residues. Germline V gene data show CDR1 as SGHAT and CDR2 as FQNNGV. After removal of 1 base from V and 4 bases from J, the junction contained 3 bases not matched to a gene. CDR3 sequence: CASSLASGSYNEQFF. CDR3 coding DNA: TGTGCCAGCAGCTTAGCTAGCGGGTCATACAATGAGCAGTTCTTC.

This rearrangement joins TRBV9 to TRBJ2-7, with unresolved D. Trimming took 4 bases from V and 1 from J, leaving 9 bases between them. This CDR3 is built from 13 residues. Germline lookup yields CDR1 SGDLS and CDR2 YYNGEE. CDR3: CASSSRASYEQYF. Here the CDR3 DNA reads TGTGCCAGCAGCTCCCGGGCTTCCTACGAGCAGTACTTC. The variable domain in full, completed from reference TRBV9 and TRBJ2-7, reads DSGVTQTPKHLITATGQRVTLRCSPRSGDLSVYWYQQSLDQGLQFLIQYYNGEERAKGNILERFSAQQFPDLHSELNLSSLELGDSALYFCASSSRASYEQYFGPGTRLTVT.

The chain couples TRBV30 to TRBJ1-5, with no clear D. Between the trimmed V and J ends, which lost 2 bases and 3 bases, there was a span of 11 bases. This CDR3 comprises 14 residues. Germline V CDR1 and CDR2: GTSNPN, SVGIG (reference sequence). Here the CDR3 reads CAWSIPGYNQPQHF. CDR3 bases: TGTGCCTGGAGTATCCCGGGATACAATCAGCCCCAGCATTTT.

V and J are TRBV5-6 and TRBJ2-3, with D unclear. Germline CDR1 is SGHDT and CDR2 is YYEEEE. This CDR3 comprises 16 residues. Trimming pared 1 base from V and 2 bases from J, leaving 14 bases between. CDR3 coding DNA: TGTGCCAGCAGCTTGATGGTTGTCGGCCCCACAGATACGCAGTATTTT. It specifies CASSLMVVGPTDTQYF.

The sample holds one count of this clone. V is TRBV9 and J is TRBJ2-1; no firm D call. The V gene's germline CDR1 is SGDLS and CDR2 YYNGEE. With 2 bases removed from V and 5 bases from J, the gap between germline ends came to 11 bases. The CDR3 covers 14 residues. CDR3: CASSVKGGNNEQFF. The CDR3 DNA reads TGTGCCAGCAGCGTGAAGGGTGGAAACAATGAGCAGTTCTTC.

The genes are TRBV16 and TRBJ1-1; D call uncertain. The V gene lost 4 bases and the J gene lost 0 bases, with 12 bases spanning the gap. Germline assignment: CDR1 KGHSY and CDR2 FQNENV. The CDR3 length is 15 residues. Here the CDR3 DNA reads TGTGCCAGCAGCCCAATACAGAGTATGAACACTGAAGCTTTCTTT. Translated: CASSPIQSMNTEAFF.